The present T cell receptor (beta chain) was sequenced within a study of persistence of HIV-infected CD4 T cells. Study summary: Blood samples, up to roughly 200 mL, came from multiple time points, except a couple of leukapheresis donors sampled once.

This was the immunoSEQ version 4 assay in survey mode. Assay: immunoSEQ multiplex PCR; the TCRdb copy retains only in-frame clones and omits some. The sample holds under 60,000 clones; around 72% are singletons and the top ten take 2.5% to 3%. Cells were stimulated with CMV-infected fibroblast lysates at about 9.4 ug/mL. CD40L/CD69 double-negative CD45RO-high memory CD4+ T cells were collected. PBMCs were depleted of CD8+ T cells before stimulation. Note on this clone: Its target is not known.

Sequences were derived from CD4+ T cells sorted from PBMCs after roughly 20-hour stimulation, sampled from a patient who received antiretroviral therapy. The sequence was collected from an adult man with HIV who was CMV-seropositive.

CDR3 loop: CAISREGMDTQYF. The DNA for the CDR3 is TGTGCCATCTCCCGGGAGGGGATGGATACGCAGTATTTT. The chain couples TRBV10-3 to TRBJ2-3, with TRBD2 identical over 8 bases. The CDR3 has 13 amino acids. CDR1 and CDR2 from the germline V gene are ENHRY and SYGVKD. V trimming: 8 bases; J trimming: 6 bases; junction bases outside the gene matches: 7.